This T cell receptor (beta chain) was retrieved from a study of shared clonotypes between healthy human individuals. For this clone: At one boundary the junction diverges from the germline segment, which might be a read error.

Data came from immunoSEQ multiplex PCR; TCRdb stores just in-frame clones and leaves some out. This table holds about 2,100,000 clones, about 92% found once. CD45RO-negative, CCR7-positively selected cells formed the naive CD8 fraction, excluding terminally differentiated effector memory CD45RA+ cells. The donor population consisted of healthy HIV-negative adults with no recent acute infections or vaccinations. Germline V lookup: CDR1 SGHAT, CDR2 FQNNGV. This CDR3 region has 13 residues. The chain uses TRBV11-2 and TRBJ1-1, with 7 bases matching TRBD1. This TCR came from a man aged 18 to 29 in good health. Some clones in this sample may be carry-over from other donors' samples. The source material was naive CD8+ T cells from PBMCs. The CDR3 reads CASSQGRGPDAFF. CDR3 nucleotide sequence: TGCGCCAGCAGCCAAGGGAGGGGGCCTGACGCTTTCTTT.